This T cell receptor (beta chain) was identified in a study of cytomegalovirus exposure and HLA in healthy donors (dated by TCRdb to 2016 to 2017). At the level of the whole study: An earlier analysis of approximately 640 of the donors reported 250 to 300 Gb of sequence data and roughly 100 million unique TCR beta sequences from 190 million or so T cells. An early release covering just under 650 HLA-typed donors comprised approximately 300 gigabases of sequencing data and around 80 million unique TCR sequences. Of the 300 to 500 genotyped donors, 65% to 90% were placed in the genetic ancestry cluster associated with self-reported Caucasian donors. The study aimed to test whether cataloging public T cell receptors could reveal signatures of past pathogen exposure. The study used immunosequencing to profile the T cell repertoires of around 600 subjects and linked those repertoires to cytomegalovirus serostatus. Besides the first cohort of more than 650 subjects, a separate validation cohort made up of about 120 different subjects was used. To predict cytomegalovirus infection status, the study combined high-throughput TCR immunosequencing, statistical association of individual TCRs with disease status, and machine learning. To study patterns of TCR occurrence, a later analysis re-analyzed previously published TCR beta repertoires from 666 donors and added high-resolution HLA genotyping. Rather than drawing on any new phenotypic data, the later analysis identified candidate immune exposures from TCR beta sequences and the way those sequences occurred across donors. An earlier analysis of some 500 of the donors applied high-throughput TCR beta sequencing to assess whether each TCR beta V gene segment acted as functional or pseudogenic. Donor age, sex, ethnicity and CMV serostatus were collected together with the repertoire data. A later genetic analysis took genome-wide SNP genotypes for about three fifths of the roughly 670 donors and used that subset as a discovery cohort. All discovery cohort repertoires had been generated using a single sequencing platform. Class I and class II HLA loci were covered by the typing at four-digit resolution. The number of donors typed differed by locus, with about 629-630 for A, B, C, DRB1 and DQB1, more than 500 for DQA1, some 570 for DPA1, and under 490 for DPB1. Because of strong linkage in the cohort, roughly five DR-DQ haplotypes were treated as single units for association and clustering. Among some 400 genotyped donors of the cohort, an average of around 240,000 unique TCR beta nucleotide sequences were sequenced per donor, roughly 18% of them non-productive. Study-wide findings and limitations: According to the authors, the approach could potentially be generalized to other disease states and immunological phenotypes. The presence/absence analyses assumed that sequencing depth was roughly uniform across donors, and that assumption may not be true. In a later analysis, several top co-occurrence clusters were reported to appear linked to parvovirus B19, influenza, CMV and Epstein-Barr virus. According to a later genetic analysis, donors in an Asian-associated ancestry cluster had fewer N-insertions in productive TCRs than the approximately 630-donor mean. When HLA alleles, especially DR and DQ, strongly co-occurred, attributing TCR associations to individual alleles was difficult. Three of the identified cytomegalovirus-associated TCR beta chains were confirmed in vitro to be specific for cytomegalovirus antigens. The only immune exposure information available for the cohort was CMV serostatus. Because HLA typing was missing for some donors at each locus, association tests included only the typed subset. In a later analysis, HLA-associated TCR beta chains were found to be more clonally expanded and to have lower generation probabilities than equally common non-associated chains. A further reported finding was that TCR beta sequences accurately predicted the HLA-A and HLA-B alleles for most subjects in the first cohort. The classifier was reported to diagnose cytomegalovirus status with high specificity and sensitivity in both the original and validation cohorts. In a later analysis, most CMV-associated TCR beta chains were found to appear HLA-restricted, with HLA associations seemingly driven largely by CMV exposure. The sequencing pipeline was judged likely to have produced a cluster of highly shared sequence variants as a technical artifact. The study listed 150 to 200 TCR beta chains as associated with cytomegalovirus. Only TCR beta chains were sequenced in this cohort, and the absence of alpha or paired-chain data limited detectable features. The 87-base-pair reads could not distinguish some IMGT-functional V segments, including TRBV6-2 and TRBV6-3, so those segments were excluded. Fewer than 20 rarely observed V segments, including chromosome 9 orphons, were excluded from the earlier analysis of some 590 of the donors because counts were too low. An earlier analysis of several hundred of the donors showed that most TCR beta V segments appeared in productive rearrangements either about 87% or about 30% of the time, which broadly matched IMGT annotations. In a later analysis, TCR association rates were found to vary across HLA loci, with the most associated TCRs seen for DRB1 alleles and the fewest for HLA-C alleles. Specific HLA alleles were associated with 16,951 TCR beta sequences at a false discovery rate of 0.05 in a later analysis. In a later genetic analysis, a missense DCLRE1C variant was associated with V-gene and J-gene trimming of TCR beta chains, and the association was replicated in an independent cohort. Linkage disequilibrium might explain the correlated functional status among segregating V segments, but an unknown experimental factor could not be excluded. While some public TCRs were present in many individuals, most TCR sequences turned up only very rarely across donors.

In regard to this clone: Its target antigen remains unknown. The input lacks base qualities; no much larger clone sits a single base away.

The CDR3 holds 13 amino acids from the cysteine to the phenylalanine. Kept here is only the CDR3 DNA, which spans 39 bases and is read in frame from base 1. Between the V and J ends, shortened by 3 bases and 4 bases respectively, the junction contains 7 bases. CDR1 is given as MNHEY and CDR2 as SMNVEV, both from the germline V gene (reference sequence). In total, approximately 610 healthy bone marrow donors made up the cohort. At the time of sampling, all cohort members were nominally healthy, though unrecorded immune exposures were likely present. The donor was CMV seronegative and belonged to the group of 380 or so seronegative cohort members. Each donor provided a peripheral blood sample, and peripheral blood mononuclear cells were used for TCR beta sequencing. Genomic DNA was extracted from the blood cell samples with the Qiagen DNeasy Blood Extraction Kit. Library method: the immunoSEQ multiplex PCR assay. A mixture of 60 forward primers for TCR Vbeta segments and 13 reverse primers for TCR Jbeta segments was used in the multiplex PCR. The CDR3 region of rearranged TCR beta genes was amplified from genomic DNA with a multiplex PCR assay. Amplified TCR beta libraries were sequenced as 87-base-pair reads on the Illumina HiSeq System. Processing in the source paper ran as follows. A later analysis counted some 74 million unique TCR beta chains across the 650 to 800 repertoires, and roughly 9.9 million of these chains were shared by at least two donors. To remove PCR and sequencing errors, raw reads were error-corrected and collapsed into unique sequences using a nearest-neighbor algorithm that merged closely related sequences. CDR3 sequences were aligned to IMGT reference sequences to assign V, D and J gene segments. Each retained sequence needed at least a six-nucleotide match to both a V gene segment and a J gene segment. A rearrangement was called productive if the CDR3 had no stop codons and remained in frame with V and J, and every other rearrangement was called non-productive. CDR3 was defined according to IMGT convention as the region running from the second conserved V-encoded cysteine to the conserved J-encoded phenylalanine. The earlier analysis of about 620 of the donors excluded sequences that lacked an unambiguous match to a single V gene segment. An earlier analysis of some 500 of the donors classified V segments as functional when productive rearrangements were above 56.7% and as segregating when the standard deviation between donors was above 5%. A statistical classification framework was built to diagnose cytomegalovirus status from the catalog of TCR beta chain sequences. V and J gene assignment, in a later analysis, came from comparing TCR nucleotide sequences with IMGT/GENE-DB human TR gene sequences. In a later analysis, CDR3 sequences and most-parsimonious VDJ recombination scenarios were assigned using the TCRdist pipeline. In a later analysis, every TCR beta chain was defined by the combination of its CDR3 amino acid sequence and its V-gene family, and reads without a unique V-gene family were dropped. To address suspected cross-contamination and a sequencing artifact, a later analysis removed several hundred highly shared, low-generation-probability nucleotide sequences. In a later analysis, a clonal expansion index for each public chain was calculated from normalized within-repertoire ranks of inferred template counts. Generation probabilities in a later analysis came from a VDJ recombination model fitted to out-of-frame rearrangements, and those results were checked against IGoR. A later analysis scored TCR-TCR, TCR-HLA and TCR-CMV co-occurrence with hypergeometric tests, applying a repertoire-size bias correction to TCR pairs. To estimate false discovery rates, a later analysis permuted the HLA or CMV assignments 20 times. In a later analysis, co-occurring TCRs were grouped with DBSCAN, and TCRdist sequence similarity was added when clustering was performed within HLA-allele-positive subsets. Co-occurrence clustering excluded repertoires with fewer than 30,000 or more than 120,000 public chains, plus five with anomalous nucleotide sharing. Not all clones reach the TCRdb copy of this immuneACCESS table, which keeps in-frame sequences only. Checked studies attribute under half of the gap to unresolved V genes and leave the rest unexplained. V and J calls and clone size are copied from that table; D and trimming were computed from the DNA. In this sample the table shows some 140,000 clones, about 68% of which occur a single time. Approximately 2.1% of the sample belongs to the ten largest clones.

The sequenced sample consisted of PBMCs. The chain was built from TRBV27 and TRBJ1-5; no D gene is confidently identified. This receptor was identified in a man aged 30 to 39 in good health and CMV-seronegative. The DNA reads TGTGCCAGCAGTTTCGGGATAAATCAGCCCCAGCATTTT. Its product reads: CASSFGINQPQHF.